This T cell receptor (beta chain) was sequenced during a study of shared clonotypes between healthy human individuals. The input for sorted-subset replicate PCRs was around 0.2 ug DNA, approximately 30,000 T cell genomes. The table came from immunoSEQ multiplex PCR; TCRdb's copy has only in-frame clones and leaves some out. The data contain a few million clones, more than 80% of them singletons. V lost 5 bases to trimming and J lost 5 bases, with 19 bases between them. The CDR3 contains 15 residues. Germline V CDR1 and CDR2: LNHDA, SQIVND (reference sequence). Comments on this clone: Its antigen is currently unknown.

Study-level points and caveats: Investigators collected only blood, and repertoires in tissues likely differ. Estimated richness was generally greater in naive than memory subsets.

This receptor was obtained from a young man in good health. The sequencing input was naive CD4+ T cells sorted from blood. Subset of the sample: CD45RA+ positively selected. This rearrangement joins TRBV19 to TRBJ2-7; either TRBD1 or TRBD2 may supply D (5 bases each). CDR3 residues: CASSPRAQGTNEQYF. The CDR3 region has the DNA TGTGCCAGTAGTCCGAGGGCGCAGGGTACCAACGAGCAGTACTTC.